Listed below are T cell receptor beta chains from one sample, sequenced in a study of T cells after yellow fever vaccination. TCRdb reprocessed the 5' RACE reads via MiXCR and lists one record per CDR3 protein. The repertoire consists of 450,000 to 600,000 distinct CDR3 sequences, with less than 20% occurring once and the leading ten covering roughly 17%. This specimen was PBMCs, taken roughly 5 days after the first yellow fever vaccination. The receptors originated from a man between 18 and 29 years old who received the YFV17D yellow fever vaccine. Each CDR3 is given with its conserved first and last residue. The D gene is left open where the match is weak. Some rows mark clone size as missing; the rest say once, few, many or name a class of expanded clone.

j_call clone_size v_call d_call cdr3_nt cdr3_aa
TRBJ2-5 NA TRBV19 NA TGTGCCAGTAGTATGATGGGGGTCTCAGGCCAAGAGACCCAGTACTTC CASSMMGVSGQETQYF
TRBJ2-1 NA TRBV6-2/TRBV6-3 NA TGTGCCAGCAGTTACGTGGGACTCCTAACCTACAATGAGCAGTTCTTC CASSYVGLLTYNEQFF
TRBJ2-2 NA TRBV29-1 NA TGCAGTCTCCGGGGGGCAAGAGCCGGGGAGCTGTTTTTT CSLRGARAGELFF
TRBJ1-5 NA TRBV6-5 NA TGTGCCAGCAGTTACTCCGACAAGAGCAATCAGCCCCAGCATTTT CASSYSDKSNQPQHF
TRBJ2-3 few TRBV27 NA TGTGCCAGCAGTTTAGTTGGACTCCACTCCCCGTTGACAGATACGCAGTATTTT CASSLVGLHSPLTDTQYF
TRBJ2-5 many TRBV5-1 NA TGTGCCAGCAGTTTAGGTCAGGGAAGAGAGACCCAGTACTTC CASSLGQGRETQYF
TRBJ2-7 many TRBV15 TRBD1 TGTGCCACCAGCAGAACGGGACAGAGCTACGAGCAGTACTTC CATSRTGQSYEQYF
TRBJ1-6 NA TRBV5-1 NA TGCGCCAGCAGCTTGGAGCTGGGCCTTTCACCCCTCCACTTT CASSLELGLSPLHF
TRBJ1-1 many TRBV5-8 NA TGTGCCAGCAGCTTTTCCGGGGTTGTCACTGAAGCTTTCTTT CASSFSGVVTEAFF
TRBJ2-3 once TRBV7-2 NA TGTGCCAGCAGCTCCGCAAGAGGGGTGGGAGATACGCAGTATTTT CASSSARGVGDTQYF
TRBJ1-6 NA TRBV19 TRBD1 TGTGCCAGTAAATTGGCAACAGGGGATAATTCACCCCTCCACTTT CASKLATGDNSPLHF
TRBJ1-1 few TRBV4-1 NA TGCGCCAGCAGCCCAGGGAGGGGGGGGACTGAAGCTTTCTTT CASSPGRGGTEAFF
TRBJ2-4 NA TRBV11-2 TRBD1 TGTGCCACCGAGACAGGGGGGGCCAAAAACATTCAGTACTTC CATETGGAKNIQYF
TRBJ2-7 many TRBV7-2 NA TGTGCCAGCAGTTCCAGCTCCTACGAGCAGTACTTC CASSSSSYEQYF
TRBJ1-2 few TRBV6-1 TRBD1 TGTGCCAGCAGCACCGGGGGACAGGTTGGGGGCTACACCTTC CASSTGGQVGGYTF
TRBJ2-5 few TRBV5-1 NA TGCGCCAGCAGCTTGGGCATTAGCCCTCAAGAGACCCAGTACTTC CASSLGISPQETQYF
TRBJ1-6 few TRBV27 NA TGTGCCAGCAGTCCGATCCCAAATTCACCCCTCCACTTT CASSPIPNSPLHF
TRBJ2-3 NA TRBV5-1 NA TGCGCCAGCAGCACTGGGACTGGCCCTAGCACAGATACGCAGTATTTT CASSTGTGPSTDTQYF
TRBJ2-1 few TRBV4-1 NA TGCGCCTCGGGCGTAGAACGCCGGTACAATGAGCAGTTCTTC CASGVERRYNEQFF
TRBJ1-6 NA TRBV20-1 TRBD1 TGCAGTGCTAGTGGGGACAGGGGCTCCTATAATTCACCCCTCCACTTT CSASGDRGSYNSPLHF
TRBJ1-4 NA TRBV5-4 TRBD1 TGTGCCAGCAGCTCCGTCGAGGACAGGGGCCGCGGAAAACTGTTTTTT CASSSVEDRGRGKLFF
TRBJ1-6 NA TRBV2 TRBD1 TGTGCCAGCAGTGCCAGGACAGGGGGCCGTTCACCCCTCCACTTT CASSARTGGRSPLHF
TRBJ2-3 NA TRBV7-3 TRBD2 TGTGCCAGCAGCGCGGGGGAGCAGGATACGCAGTATTTT CASSAGEQDTQYF
TRBJ2-1 few TRBV6-2/TRBV6-3 NA TGTGCCAGCAGTTACCTAGTCCGGGGCGGGGAGTACAATGAGCAGTTCTTC CASSYLVRGGEYNEQFF
TRBJ2-7 NA TRBV10-3 TRBD2 TGTGCCATCAGTGAGGCAGGGAGGGTTTACGAGCAGTACTTC CAISEAGRVYEQYF
TRBJ2-3 NA TRBV7-2 NA TGTGCCACCGAGCAAGTATATCGCACAGATACGCAGTATTTT CATEQVYRTDTQYF
TRBJ2-7 NA TRBV20-1 NA TGCAGTGCTAGTGGGGACTACGAGCAGTACTTC CSASGDYEQYF
TRBJ2-1 few TRBV11-2 TRBD2 TGTGCCAGCAGCTTAGTGTGGCTAGCGGGGTTTAATAGGTACAATGAGCAGTTCTTC CASSLVWLAGFNRYNEQFF
TRBJ2-3 few TRBV6-1 NA TGTGCCAGCAGTGGGCCGGGAGGCACAGATACGCAGTATTTT CASSGPGGTDTQYF
TRBJ2-3 few TRBV4-1 NA TGCGCCAGCAGCCAAGATGAACTGAGAGGAGATACGCAGTATTTT CASSQDELRGDTQYF
TRBJ2-7 NA TRBV19 NA TGTGCCAGTAGTATCCGGCAGGCGGCCTACGAGCAGTACTTC CASSIRQAAYEQYF
TRBJ2-1 few TRBV20-1 NA TGCAGTGCTCCGGGACCCTACAATGAGCAGTTCTTC CSAPGPYNEQFF
TRBJ2-2 few TRBV11-3 TRBD2 TGTGCCAGCAGCTCAGCGGGAACGAACACCGGGGAGCTGTTTTTT CASSSAGTNTGELFF
TRBJ2-2 few TRBV5-1 NA TGCGCCAGCAGCTTAGACGCTCAGGGCGGCGGGGAGCTGTTTTTT CASSLDAQGGGELFF
TRBJ2-3 NA TRBV5-4 NA TGTGCCAGCAACAACAGGGAGATCGTAAATACGCAGTATTTT CASNNREIVNTQYF
TRBJ2-1 NA TRBV5-4 TRBD2 TGTGCCAGCAGCTTCTTAGCGGGGGGGCCAAATGAGCAGTTCTTC CASSFLAGGPNEQFF
TRBJ2-7 NA TRBV6-1 NA TGTGCCAGCAGTGGGGCCGTGGATAGGGGCGAGCAGTACTTC CASSGAVDRGEQYF
TRBJ2-1 many TRBV4-3 NA TGCGCCAGCAGCCAAGATGGGGTCAGCTGGGAGTACAATGAGCAGTTCTTC CASSQDGVSWEYNEQFF
TRBJ2-1 NA TRBV5-1 TRBD2 TGCGCCAGCAGCCACCATAGCGGGGGGGCCAGTTTGGGGCAGTTCTTC CASSHHSGGASLGQFF
TRBJ2-5 NA TRBV5-1 TRBD1 TGCGCCAGCAGCCTCCGGACAGGGCCTCAAGAGACCCAGTACTTC CASSLRTGPQETQYF
TRBJ1-2 NA TRBV25-1 TRBD1 TGTGCCAGCAGTGAATATCAGTGGGACAGGGACAACTATGGCTACACCTTC CASSEYQWDRDNYGYTF
TRBJ1-6 NA TRBV6-2/TRBV6-3 NA TGTGCCAGCAGTTCACACTCCTATAATTCACCCCTCCACTTT CASSSHSYNSPLHF
TRBJ1-5 few TRBV10-2 NA TGCGCCAGCAGTGCGGGACCCTATAGCAATCAGCCCCAGCATTTT CASSAGPYSNQPQHF
TRBJ1-2 NA TRBV5-4 TRBD1 TGTGCCAGCCGAGTGGACAGGGGGCCTGGCTACACCTTC CASRVDRGPGYTF
TRBJ2-6 many TRBV6-2/TRBV6-3 TRBD2 TGTGCCAGCTTTCGGGGGGACTCTGGGGCCAACGTCCTGACTTTC CASFRGDSGANVLTF
TRBJ1-5 few TRBV5-1 TRBD1 TGCGCCAGCAGCTTGGACGGGACAGCCAATCAGCCCCAGCATTTT CASSLDGTANQPQHF
TRBJ1-5 few TRBV13 TRBD1 TGTGCCAGCAGCTACAGAGGGCAGGGGGGGTATCAGCCCCAGCATTTT CASSYRGQGGYQPQHF
TRBJ2-1 few TRBV4-3 TRBD2 TGCGCCAGCAGCCAAGATGCCCCTGGCGGGGGGGTCTATGAGCAGTTCTTC CASSQDAPGGGVYEQFF
TRBJ2-1 few TRBV7-2 TRBD2 TGTGCCAGCAGCCCCGTGGGGACTAGCGGGGGGGCCACGGAGTTCTTC CASSPVGTSGGATEFF
TRBJ2-5 few TRBV9 TRBD1 TGTGCCAGCAGCGTCCAGGGGGCTAGCGAGTCGGAGACCCAGTACTTC CASSVQGASESETQYF
TRBJ1-1 few TRBV6-1 TRBD1 TGTGCCAGCAGACCTCCGGGACAGGGATGGACTGAAGCTTTCTTT CASRPPGQGWTEAFF
TRBJ1-1 NA TRBV2 TRBD1 TGTGCCATCCCGACAGGGGCGGACACTGAAGCTTTCTTT CAIPTGADTEAFF
TRBJ1-5 NA TRBV6-1 NA TGTGCCAGCAGCCTGACAGAAAATCAGCCCCAGCATTTT CASSLTENQPQHF
TRBJ2-4 NA TRBV25-1 TRBD1 TGTGCCAGCAGTGGGATCGAAGGACAGGGTATAGACATTCAGTACTTC CASSGIEGQGIDIQYF
TRBJ1-1 NA TRBV12-3/TRBV12-4 NA TGTGCCAGCAGTTTACATCAGGGGCGAGCTGAAGCTTTCTTT CASSLHQGRAEAFF